This TCR beta chain is from a study of control samples from healthy donors and cancer patients. Germline V gives CDR1 MNHEY, CDR2 SVGAGI. V lost 2 bases, J lost 5 bases, and 10 bases lay in between. The CDR3 runs 14 residues. Here immunoSEQ multiplex PCR was the method, and the copy in TCRdb shows in-frame clones only, minus some. The profile shows roughly 120,000 clones, more than 70% of them singletons. The receptor was isolated from a woman in her 70s in good health. V and J are TRBV6-5 and TRBJ2-1; D perhaps matches TRBD2 (5 bases). The sequencing input was blood. The CDR3 is CASSYRGPNNEQFF. CDR3 coding DNA: TGTGCCAGCAGTTACAGAGGGCCCAACAATGAGCAGTTCTTC.